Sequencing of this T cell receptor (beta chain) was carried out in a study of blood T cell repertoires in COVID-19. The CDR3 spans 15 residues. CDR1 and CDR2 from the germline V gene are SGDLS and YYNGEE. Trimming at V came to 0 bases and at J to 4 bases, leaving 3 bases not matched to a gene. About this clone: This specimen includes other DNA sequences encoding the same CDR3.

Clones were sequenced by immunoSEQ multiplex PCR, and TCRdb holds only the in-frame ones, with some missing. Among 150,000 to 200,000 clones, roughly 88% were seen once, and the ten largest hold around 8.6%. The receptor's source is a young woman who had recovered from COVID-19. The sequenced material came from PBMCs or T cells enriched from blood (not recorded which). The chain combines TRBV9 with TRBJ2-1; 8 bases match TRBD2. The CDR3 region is CASSVGSGTYNEQFF. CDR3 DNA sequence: TGTGCCAGCAGCGTAGGTAGCGGGACGTACAATGAGCAGTTCTTC.